This is a list of T cell receptor beta chains from one sample in a study of blood T cell repertoires in COVID-19. TCRdb's table, derived via immunoSEQ multiplex PCR, lists solely in-frame clones and lacks some. The sample carries 270,000 or so clones, 80% to 90% recorded once. Sequenced input: peripheral blood. These receptors all come from a woman aged 25 to 39 with COVID-19, enrolled during active disease. Each CDR3 is given with its conserved first and last residue. Fields, in order: J gene, V gene, clone size, D gene, CDR3 protein, CDR3 DNA. The D gene is left open where the match is weak. Expanded clones are given a class, and other clones once, few, many or no size at all.

j_gene: TRBJ1-6
v_gene: TRBV6-5
abundance: -
d_gene: -
CDR3aa: CASSYSGQTNSPLHF
CDR3nt: TGTGCCAGCAGTTACTCTGGACAGACTAATTCACCCCTCCACTTT

j_gene: TRBJ2-5
v_gene: TRBV11-2
abundance: once
d_gene: -
CDR3aa: CASSYRVFETQYF
CDR3nt: TGTGCCAGCAGTTACAGGGTCTTCGAGACCCAGTACTTC

j_gene: TRBJ2-7
v_gene: TRBV6-5
abundance: -
d_gene: -
CDR3aa: CASSYPGGYEQYF
CDR3nt: TGTGCCAGCAGTTACCCCGGGGGTTACGAGCAGTACTTC

j_gene: TRBJ2-1
v_gene: TRBV18
abundance: once
d_gene: TRBD2
CDR3aa: CASSPGTSGTDEQFF
CDR3nt: TGTGCCAGCTCACCCGGGACTAGCGGGACCGATGAGCAGTTCTTC

j_gene: TRBJ1-2
v_gene: TRBV4-1
abundance: -
d_gene: -
CDR3aa: CASSHSGGLGYTF
CDR3nt: TGCGCCAGCAGCCACAGCGGGGGTCTTGGCTACACCTTC

j_gene: TRBJ2-7
v_gene: TRBV18
abundance: -
d_gene: -
CDR3aa: CASPLRQAREQYF
CDR3nt: TGTGCCAGCCCACTGAGACAGGCACGAGAGCAGTACTTC

j_gene: TRBJ2-5
v_gene: TRBV18
abundance: -
d_gene: TRBD1
CDR3aa: CASSQGQGGETQYF
CDR3nt: TGTGCCAGCTCACAAGGACAGGGCGGGGAGACCCAGTACTTC

j_gene: TRBJ2-6
v_gene: TRBV13
abundance: -
d_gene: -
CDR3aa: CASTERGPGANVLTF
CDR3nt: TGTGCCAGCACCGAAAGAGGGCCTGGGGCCAACGTCCTGACTTTC

j_gene: TRBJ2-3
v_gene: TRBV11-2
abundance: -
d_gene: -
CDR3aa: CASSPGLDRTDTQYF
CDR3nt: TGTGCCAGCAGCCCCGGGTTAGATAGGACAGATACGCAGTATTTT

j_gene: TRBJ2-2
v_gene: TRBV15
abundance: -
d_gene: -
CDR3aa: CATSRVEGVDTGELFF
CDR3nt: TGTGCCACCAGCAGAGTAGAAGGGGTTGACACCGGGGAGCTGTTTTTT

j_gene: TRBJ1-3
v_gene: TRBV5-8
abundance: -
d_gene: -
CDR3aa: CASSLPYRISGNTIYF
CDR3nt: TGTGCCAGCAGCTTGCCCTATCGTATCTCTGGAAACACCATATATTTT

j_gene: TRBJ1-2
v_gene: TRBV2
abundance: -
d_gene: TRBD1
CDR3aa: CASIRTGGGGYTF
CDR3nt: TGTGCCAGCATCCGGACAGGGGGGGGCGGCTACACCTTC

j_gene: TRBJ2-7
v_gene: TRBV4-1
abundance: -
d_gene: -
CDR3aa: CASSHRDTSYEQYF
CDR3nt: TGCGCCAGCAGCCACAGGGACACCTCCTACGAGCAGTACTTC

j_gene: TRBJ2-7
v_gene: TRBV3-1/TRBV3-2
abundance: -
d_gene: TRBD2
CDR3aa: CASSAPKRGGREQYF
CDR3nt: TGTGCCAGCAGCGCACCGAAGCGGGGGGGACGGGAGCAGTACTTC

j_gene: TRBJ2-1
v_gene: TRBV28
abundance: -
d_gene: TRBD2
CDR3aa: CASSLTSGGWSSYNEQFF
CDR3nt: TGTGCCAGCAGCCTGACTAGCGGGGGGTGGAGCTCCTACAATGAGCAGTTCTTC

j_gene: TRBJ2-7
v_gene: TRBV7-9
abundance: -
d_gene: -
CDR3aa: CASSFTRTYEQYF
CDR3nt: TGTGCCAGCAGCTTTACGCGGACCTACGAGCAGTACTTC

j_gene: TRBJ1-5
v_gene: TRBV3-1/TRBV3-2
abundance: -
d_gene: TRBD1
CDR3aa: CASSVGQGYQPQHF
CDR3nt: TGTGCCAGCAGCGTCGGACAGGGGTATCAGCCCCAGCATTTT

j_gene: TRBJ2-2
v_gene: TRBV19
abundance: -
d_gene: TRBD1
CDR3aa: CASSQGRDTGELFF
CDR3nt: TGTGCCAGCTCACAGGGGCGAGACACCGGGGAGCTGTTTTTT

j_gene: TRBJ2-1
v_gene: TRBV2
abundance: -
d_gene: -
CDR3aa: CASIGLYNEQFF
CDR3nt: TGTGCCAGCATTGGACTGTACAATGAGCAGTTCTTC

j_gene: TRBJ2-6
v_gene: TRBV28
abundance: once
d_gene: TRBD2
CDR3aa: CASGLAAGANVLTF
CDR3nt: TGTGCCAGCGGACTAGCCGCTGGGGCCAACGTCCTGACTTTC

j_gene: TRBJ2-5
v_gene: TRBV2
abundance: -
d_gene: TRBD1
CDR3aa: CASRRTGTGGIETQYF
CDR3nt: TGTGCCAGCCGCCGAACCGGGACAGGGGGTATTGAGACCCAGTACTTC

j_gene: TRBJ1-1
v_gene: TRBV5-6
abundance: few
d_gene: -
CDR3aa: CASSLRGGTEAFF
CDR3nt: TGTGCCAGCAGCTTGAGGGGGGGCACTGAAGCTTTCTTT

j_gene: TRBJ1-1
v_gene: TRBV30
abundance: -
d_gene: TRBD1
CDR3aa: CAWSNGQGPVNTEAFF
CDR3nt: TGTGCCTGGAGCAACGGACAGGGCCCGGTGAACACTGAAGCTTTCTTT

j_gene: TRBJ1-6
v_gene: TRBV18
abundance: -
d_gene: -
CDR3aa: CASSPTLETQGPSPLHF
CDR3nt: TGTGCCAGCTCACCAACATTGGAAACACAGGGTCCCTCACCCCTCCACTTT

j_gene: TRBJ2-7
v_gene: TRBV13
abundance: once
d_gene: -
CDR3aa: CASSLGEGLANEQYF
CDR3nt: TGTGCCAGCAGCTTAGGAGAGGGTTTGGCTAACGAGCAGTACTTC

j_gene: TRBJ1-6
v_gene: TRBV30
abundance: -
d_gene: -
CDR3aa: CAWRTGRNSPLHF
CDR3nt: TGTGCCTGGAGGACAGGTAGGAATTCACCCCTCCACTTT

j_gene: TRBJ2-3
v_gene: TRBV18
abundance: -
d_gene: -
CDR3aa: CASSLKKQGSEAQYF
CDR3nt: TGTGCCAGCTCACTTAAAAAACAGGGTAGCGAGGCGCAGTATTTT

j_gene: TRBJ2-1
v_gene: TRBV5-4
abundance: once
d_gene: TRBD2
CDR3aa: CASRLGRGISGTNEQFF
CDR3nt: TGTGCCAGCAGGCTCGGCCGTGGGATTAGCGGGACCAATGAGCAGTTCTTC

j_gene: TRBJ2-4
v_gene: TRBV11-2
abundance: -
d_gene: TRBD1
CDR3aa: CASRPRTGGKNIQYF
CDR3nt: TGTGCCAGCAGACCTAGGACAGGGGGAAAAAACATTCAGTACTTC

j_gene: TRBJ1-2
v_gene: TRBV29-1
abundance: -
d_gene: TRBD1
CDR3aa: CSVERGQLYGYTF
CDR3nt: TGCAGCGTTGAAAGGGGGCAGCTATATGGCTACACCTTC

j_gene: TRBJ2-7
v_gene: TRBV27
abundance: few
d_gene: -
CDR3aa: CASSFGGGVEQYF
CDR3nt: TGTGCCAGCAGTTTTGGTGGAGGCGTCGAGCAGTACTTC

j_gene: TRBJ1-4
v_gene: TRBV7-9
abundance: few
d_gene: -
CDR3aa: CASNEGEGEKLFF
CDR3nt: TGTGCCAGCAACGAGGGGGAAGGGGAAAAACTGTTTTTT

j_gene: TRBJ2-7
v_gene: TRBV5-1
abundance: few
d_gene: -
CDR3aa: CASSPLGPSYEQYF
CDR3nt: TGCGCCAGCAGCCCGCTAGGTCCCTCCTACGAGCAGTACTTC

j_gene: TRBJ2-3
v_gene: TRBV9
abundance: -
d_gene: TRBD2
CDR3aa: CASSGLGRGVTDTQYF
CDR3nt: TGTGCCAGCAGCGGGCTTGGGCGGGGGGTCACAGATACGCAGTATTTT

j_gene: TRBJ1-2
v_gene: TRBV15
abundance: -
d_gene: -
CDR3aa: CATSDDRRGYTF
CDR3nt: TGTGCCACCAGCGACGACCGGCGGGGCTACACCTTC

j_gene: TRBJ2-1
v_gene: TRBV7-9
abundance: few
d_gene: -
CDR3aa: CASTHRGISYNEQFF
CDR3nt: TGTGCCAGCACCCACCGGGGGATATCCTACAATGAGCAGTTCTTC

j_gene: TRBJ1-2
v_gene: TRBV7-2
abundance: -
d_gene: TRBD1
CDR3aa: CASSSTGGAPYGYTF
CDR3nt: TGTGCCAGCAGTTCAACAGGGGGCGCTCCCTATGGCTACACCTTC

j_gene: TRBJ2-7
v_gene: TRBV4-1
abundance: -
d_gene: TRBD2
CDR3aa: CASSQSSGDSYEQYF
CDR3nt: TGCGCCAGCAGCCAATCTAGCGGGGACTCCTACGAGCAGTACTTC

j_gene: TRBJ2-1
v_gene: TRBV5-5
abundance: -
d_gene: TRBD2
CDR3aa: CASSLYDRGGLDEQFF
CDR3nt: TGTGCCAGCAGCTTGTACGACCGGGGGGGATTGGATGAGCAGTTCTTC

j_gene: TRBJ2-7
v_gene: TRBV4-2
abundance: once
d_gene: -
CDR3aa: CASSQTVGREQYF
CDR3nt: TGTGCCAGCAGCCAGACAGTGGGGCGCGAGCAGTACTTC

j_gene: TRBJ2-7
v_gene: TRBV7-6
abundance: -
d_gene: TRBD2
CDR3aa: CASSLNALAGAYEQYF
CDR3nt: TGTGCCAGCAGCTTAAACGCTTTAGCGGGGGCCTACGAGCAGTACTTC

j_gene: TRBJ2-1
v_gene: TRBV3-1/TRBV3-2
abundance: -
d_gene: -
CDR3aa: CASSQDYLSYNEQFF
CDR3nt: TGTGCCAGCAGCCAAGACTACCTATCCTACAATGAGCAGTTCTTC

j_gene: TRBJ2-7
v_gene: TRBV7-9
abundance: -
d_gene: TRBD1
CDR3aa: CASSLVGTGFYEQYF
CDR3nt: TGTGCCAGCAGCTTAGTGGGGACAGGGTTCTACGAGCAGTACTTC

j_gene: TRBJ1-1
v_gene: TRBV27
abundance: -
d_gene: TRBD1
CDR3aa: CASSFQGAAMEAFF
CDR3nt: TGTGCCAGCAGTTTTCAGGGGGCGGCTATGGAAGCTTTCTTT

j_gene: TRBJ1-5
v_gene: TRBV6-4
abundance: -
d_gene: -
CDR3aa: CASRRDGIPWRYSNQPQHF
CDR3nt: TGTGCCAGCAGGCGGGACGGAATCCCATGGAGGTATAGCAATCAGCCCCAGCATTTT

j_gene: TRBJ1-2
v_gene: TRBV7-9
abundance: -
d_gene: -
CDR3aa: CASSLDNGGGYGYTF
CDR3nt: TGTGCCAGCAGCTTAGATAATGGGGGCGGCTATGGCTACACCTTC

j_gene: TRBJ1-2
v_gene: TRBV5-6
abundance: once
d_gene: -
CDR3aa: CASSFGGVNYGYTF
CDR3nt: TGTGCCAGCAGCTTTGGGGGCGTTAACTATGGCTACACCTTC

j_gene: TRBJ2-7
v_gene: TRBV3-1/TRBV3-2
abundance: -
d_gene: TRBD1
CDR3aa: CASSEKTGVGGFYEQYF
CDR3nt: TGTGCCAGCAGCGAAAAGACAGGGGTAGGAGGGTTCTACGAGCAGTACTTC